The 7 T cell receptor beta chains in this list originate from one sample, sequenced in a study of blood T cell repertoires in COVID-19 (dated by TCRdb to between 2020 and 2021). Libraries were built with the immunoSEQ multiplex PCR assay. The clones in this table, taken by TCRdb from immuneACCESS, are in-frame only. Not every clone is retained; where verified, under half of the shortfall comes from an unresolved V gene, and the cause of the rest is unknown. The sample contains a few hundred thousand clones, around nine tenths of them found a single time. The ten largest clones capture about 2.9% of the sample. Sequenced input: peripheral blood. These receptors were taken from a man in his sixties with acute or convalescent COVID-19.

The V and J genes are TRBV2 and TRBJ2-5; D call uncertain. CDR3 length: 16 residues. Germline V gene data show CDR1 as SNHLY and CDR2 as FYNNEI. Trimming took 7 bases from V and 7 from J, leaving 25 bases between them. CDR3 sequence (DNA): TGTGCCAGCACGAGCCTTGCAGGAAGCCGGATGGGGACCCAGTACTTC. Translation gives CASTSLAGSRMGTQYF.

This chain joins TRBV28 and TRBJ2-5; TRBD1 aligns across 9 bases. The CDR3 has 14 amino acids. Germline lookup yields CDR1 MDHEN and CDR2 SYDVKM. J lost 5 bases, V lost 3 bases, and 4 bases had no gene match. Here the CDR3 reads CASSLGTGYETQYF. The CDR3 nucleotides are TGTGCCAGCAGTTTGGGGACAGGGTACGAGACCCAGTACTTC.

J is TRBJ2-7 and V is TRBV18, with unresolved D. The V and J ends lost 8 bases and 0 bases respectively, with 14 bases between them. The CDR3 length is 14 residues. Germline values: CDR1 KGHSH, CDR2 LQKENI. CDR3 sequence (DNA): TGTGCCAGCAGCAGGTTTCAAGGCTCCTACGAGCAGTACTTC. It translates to CASSRFQGSYEQYF.

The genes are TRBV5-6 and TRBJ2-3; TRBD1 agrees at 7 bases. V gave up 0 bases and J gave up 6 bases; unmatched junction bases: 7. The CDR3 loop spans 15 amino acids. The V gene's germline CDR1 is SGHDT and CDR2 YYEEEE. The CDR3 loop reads CASSLDPTGPDTQYF. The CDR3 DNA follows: TGTGCCAGCAGCTTGGACCCGACAGGGCCCGATACGCAGTATTTT.

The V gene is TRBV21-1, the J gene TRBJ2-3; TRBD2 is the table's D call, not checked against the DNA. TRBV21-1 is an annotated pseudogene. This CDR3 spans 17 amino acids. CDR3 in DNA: TGTGCCAGCTTATCTGCGGCTAGCGAAGGAAGCACAGATACGCAGTATTTT. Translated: CASLSAASEGSTDTQYF.

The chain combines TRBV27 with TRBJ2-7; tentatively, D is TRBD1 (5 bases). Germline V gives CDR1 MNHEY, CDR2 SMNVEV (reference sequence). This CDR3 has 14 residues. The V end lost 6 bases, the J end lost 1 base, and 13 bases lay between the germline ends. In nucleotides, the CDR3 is TGTGCCAGCAGAGGGGCATGGGCTTCCTACGAGCAGTACTTC. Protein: CASRGAWASYEQYF.

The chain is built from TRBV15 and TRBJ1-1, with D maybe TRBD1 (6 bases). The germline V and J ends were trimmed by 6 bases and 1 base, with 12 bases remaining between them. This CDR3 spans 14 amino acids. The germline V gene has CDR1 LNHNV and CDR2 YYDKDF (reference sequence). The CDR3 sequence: CATRLQGWNTEAFF. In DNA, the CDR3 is TGTGCCACCAGACTACAGGGATGGAACACTGAAGCTTTCTTT.